A single sample gave rise to the 26 T cell receptor beta chains below, sequenced in a study of shared clonotypes between healthy human individuals. Repertoires were generated with immunoSEQ multiplex PCR, while TCRdb's copy carries only in-frame clones and drops some. This table has 950,000 to 1,300,000 clones, around 75% appearing once. Sequenced sample: memory CD4+ T cells sorted from blood. As for subset: CD45RA-negative fraction. The receptors were sampled from a man between 18 and 29 years old in good health.

The chain carries TRBV7-2 and TRBJ2-5, with 8 bases aligning to TRBD1. Germline lookup yields CDR1 SGHTA and CDR2 FQGNSA. CDR3 length: 15 residues. J gave up 1 base and V 2 bases, and 3 bases lay outside the gene matches. The CDR3 region is CASSLFGTGQETQYF. CDR3 sequence (DNA): TGTGCCAGCAGCTTATTCGGGACAGGCCAAGAGACCCAGTACTTC.

The chain uses TRBV5-6 and TRBJ2-5, with a tentative D call TRBD1 (6 bases). Trimming left V 2 bases short and J 4 bases short, with 9 bases between. In germline, CDR1 is SGHDT, CDR2 YYEEEE. The CDR3 length is 13 residues. The CDR3 sequence is CASSFGQTETQYF. As DNA, the CDR3 is TGTGCCAGCAGCTTCGGACAGACAGAGACCCAGTACTTC.

This clone was detected only a few times. The gene calls are TRBV18 and TRBJ1-4; D ambiguous. Germline assignment: CDR1 KGHSH and CDR2 LQKENI. The V end lost 4 bases, the J end lost 5 bases, and 14 bases lay between the germline ends. This CDR3 is built from 15 residues. The CDR3 DNA sequence: TGTGCCAGCTCACAAGGAGGAAAGAAGAATGAAAAACTGTTTTTT. Its protein product is CASSQGGKKNEKLFF.

The chain recombines TRBV4-1 with TRBJ2-1, with TRBD2 matching 9 bases. The CDR3 contains 15 residues. The germline gives CDR1 MGHRA, CDR2 YSYEKL. The V gene end was trimmed by 1 base and the J gene end by 5 bases; junction bases not matched to a gene: 3. The CDR3 coding sequence is TGCGCCAGCAGCCAAGGTTCTAGCGGGGACAATGAGCAGTTCTTC. Its translation is CASSQGSSGDNEQFF.

The sample holds one count of this clone. CDR3 loop: CANSTTPDGSYEQYF. For the CDR3, the DNA is TGCGCCAACTCGACCACCCCGGACGGTTCCTACGAGCAGTACTTC. The chain joins TRBV5-1 to TRBJ2-7, with D unclear. This CDR3 comprises 15 residues. CDR1 is SGHRS and CDR2 is YFSETQ in the germline V gene. Trimming took off 9 bases at V and 1 base at J, with 20 bases between the two ends.

The chain uses TRBV12-5 and TRBJ1-6; 7 nucleotides line up with TRBD1. Per the germline V gene, CDR1 is LGHNT and CDR2 is FRNRAP. This CDR3 is 17 amino acids long. The V gene end was trimmed by 0 bases and the J gene end by 10 bases; junction bases not matched to a gene: 12. The CDR3 loop reads CASGLVLGARGRSPLHF. For the CDR3, the DNA is TGTGCTAGTGGTTTGGTATTGGGTGCCAGGGGGAGATCACCCCTCCACTTT.

This sequence joins TRBV4-3 and TRBJ2-7; 8 bases agree with TRBD1. The CDR3 has 15 amino acids. Germline V CDR1 and CDR2: LGHNA, YSLEER. Trimming cost V 3 bases and J 3 bases; bases outside gene matches: 7. CDR3 residues: CASSQDRAIIYEQYF. The DNA for the CDR3 is TGCGCCAGCAGCCAGGACAGGGCCATCATCTACGAGCAGTACTTC.

The V call is TRBV5-1, the J call TRBJ2-7; TRBD1 matches at 11 bases. The CDR3 has 15 residues. The V gene's germline CDR1 is SGHRS and CDR2 YFSETQ. The V segment lost 1 base and the J segment 3 bases; nucleotides outside the gene matches: 3. The CDR3 DNA sequence: TGCGCCAGCAGCTTGATGGGACAGGGGGGCTACGAGCAGTACTTC. Translated: CASSLMGQGGYEQYF. Supplemented by reference TRBV5-1 and TRBJ2-7, the full variable domain reads KAGVTQTPRYLIKTRGQQVTLSCSPISGHRSVSWYQQTPGQGLQFLFEYFSETQRNKGNFPGRFSGRQFSNSRSEMNVSTLELGDSALYLCASSLMGQGGYEQYFGPGTRLTVT.

This clone was detected only a few times. The chain has TRBV25-1 and TRBJ2-3, with D possibly being TRBD2 (5 bases). CDR3 length: 15 residues. Looked up from germline, CDR1 is MGHDK and CDR2 is SYGVNS. Between the trimmed V and J ends, which lost 2 bases and 3 bases, there was a span of 12 bases. In DNA, the CDR3 is TGTGCCAGCAGTGAAGCGGGCCCGGGGACAGATACGCAGTATTTT. Translation gives CASSEAGPGTDTQYF.

Of note for this clone: Other DNA sequences in this specimen translate into the identical CDR3. The chain links TRBV6-5 to TRBJ1-1; D gene uncertain. Per the germline V gene, CDR1 is MNHEY and CDR2 is SVGAGI. The germline V and J ends were trimmed by 2 bases and 1 base, with 5 bases remaining between them. The CDR3 totals 13 residues. DNA of the CDR3: TGTGCCAGCAGTTACCTGGGGAACACTGAAGCTTTCTTT. It encodes CASSYLGNTEAFF.

The V gene is TRBV27, the J gene TRBJ2-7, with 13 bases lining up with TRBD2. V shed 3 bases, J shed 2 bases, and the junction held 4 bases outside the gene matches. The CDR3 covers 16 residues. From germline, CDR1 is MNHEY and CDR2 SMNVEV (reference sequence). The CDR3 protein is CASSFSGLAGAYEQYF. Here the CDR3 DNA reads TGTGCCAGCAGTTTTTCCGGACTAGCGGGGGCCTACGAGCAGTACTTC.

As to this clone: At the DNA level, this CDR3 is encoded by other sequences in the same sample as well. CDR3 bases: TGTGCCAGCAGTTTGGCAGGCGCTGAAGCTTTCTTT. Encoded protein: CASSLAGAEAFF. V and J are TRBV28 and TRBJ1-1, with no clear D. Between the trimmed V and J ends, which lost 3 bases and 6 bases, there was a span of 8 bases. Per germline, CDR1 MDHEN and CDR2 SYDVKM. The CDR3 has 12 residues.

V gene TRBV29-1 combines with J gene TRBJ2-2, with D maybe TRBD1 (5 bases). V gave up 7 bases and J gave up 2 bases, with 14 bases separating them. Germline V gene sequence: CDR1 SQVTM, CDR2 ANQGSEA. This CDR3 region has 14 residues. The CDR3 bases are TGCAGCGCCGGCAGGGCCGAAAACACCGGGGAGCTGTTTTTT. Translated, it gives CSAGRAENTGELFF.

V is TRBV5-6 and J is TRBJ2-2; possibly TRBD1 or TRBD2 for D (5 bases each). Trimming pared 2 bases from V and 5 bases from J, leaving 22 bases between. Germline V lookup: CDR1 SGHDT, CDR2 YYEEEE. This CDR3 is 18 amino acids long. The CDR3, as DNA: TGTGCCAGCAGCTTAGCGCATTCGAGGGGCCCGGGGACCGGGGAGCTGTTTTTT. It is translated as CASSLAHSRGPGTGELFF.

The chain joins TRBV7-2 to TRBJ2-7; D is perhaps TRBD2 (5 bases). Looked up from germline, CDR1 is SGHTA and CDR2 is FQGNSA. The CDR3 totals 15 residues. V lost 2 bases and J 9 bases, leaving 20 bases between the germline ends. CDR3 protein: CASSLQRTAGSVQYF. The CDR3 DNA sequence: TGTGCCAGCAGCTTACAGAGGACTGCCGGTTCAGTGCAGTACTTC.

This clone was recorded once. No conserved phenylalanine or tryptophan is present at the end of the CDR3, so a read error is the likely explanation. V and J are TRBV7-9 and TRBJ1-1; D not resolved. The germline V gene has CDR1 SEHNR and CDR2 FQNEAQ (reference sequence). The CDR3 extends over 16 amino acids. Trimming took off 1 base at V and 6 bases at J, with 18 bases between the two ends. As DNA, the CDR3 is TGTGCCAGCAGCTTAGGATGGGCGTTCCAACGGGCTGAAGCTTTCCTT. It is translated as CASSLGWAFQRAEAFL.

The sample holds one count of this clone. The sample holds other DNA sequences that translate to the same CDR3. The chain couples TRBV18 to TRBJ1-1; 8 bases agree with TRBD1. The germline V gene has CDR1 KGHSH and CDR2 LQKENI. The CDR3 length is 14 residues. V lost 6 bases to trimming and J lost 1 base; unmatched junction nucleotides: 4. The CDR3 region is CASSSTGENTEAFF. DNA for the CDR3: TGTGCCAGCTCGTCGACAGGGGAGAACACTGAAGCTTTCTTT.

A note on this clone: Other nucleotide sequences from this sample produce the same CDR3. The rearrangement uses TRBV5-4 and TRBJ1-5; D is possibly TRBD1 (5 bases). Germline values: CDR1 SGHNT, CDR2 YYREEE (reference sequence). The CDR3 runs 13 residues. V lost 2 bases and J 4 bases, leaving 7 bases between the germline ends. The CDR3 region is CASSFDRNQPQHF. The CDR3 nucleotides are TGTGCCAGCAGCTTTGACAGAAATCAGCCCCAGCATTTT.

This rearrangement joins TRBV5-4 to TRBJ2-5; 7 bases fit TRBD1. Germline values: CDR1 SGHNT, CDR2 YYREEE (reference sequence). The CDR3 runs 16 residues. Trimming removed 0 bases from V and 5 bases from J; junction bases left unmatched: 10. The CDR3 region is CASSLVKGAGVETQYF. Written as DNA, the CDR3 is TGTGCCAGCAGCTTGGTTAAGGGGGCCGGGGTCGAGACCCAGTACTTC.

The genes are TRBV15 and TRBJ1-6, with D perhaps TRBD1 (5 bases). Germline loops: CDR1 LNHNV, CDR2 YYDKDF (reference sequence). The V end lost 4 bases, the J end lost 10 bases, and 11 bases lay between the germline ends. CDR3 length equals 13 residues. The CDR3 is CATSKGSGSPLHF. Here the CDR3 DNA reads TGTGCCACCAGCAAGGGATCAGGGTCACCCCTCCACTTT.

The CDR3, as DNA: TGTGCCTGGAGTCTTCCCTATCGACTAGCGGGGGGGTTAAGTGAGCAGTTCTTC. This sequence encodes CAWSLPYRLAGGLSEQFF. The chain has TRBV30 and TRBJ2-1, with TRBD2 matching 14 bases. The CDR3 has 18 amino acids. Germline V gene sequence: CDR1 GTSNPN, CDR2 SVGIG (reference sequence). After removal of 2 bases from V and 9 bases from J, the junction contained 15 bases not matched to a gene.

The V and J genes are TRBV7-2 and TRBJ2-3, with D unresolved. Germline-derived CDR1 and CDR2 are SGHTA and FQGNSA. The CDR3 runs 13 residues. The V gene lost 4 bases and the J gene lost 10 bases, with 15 bases spanning the gap. CDR3: CASSYMSRMAQYF. In DNA, the CDR3 is TGTGCCAGCAGCTACATGTCGCGAATGGCGCAGTATTTT. The full variable domain, completed using reference TRBV7-2 and TRBJ2-3, is GAGVSQSPSNKVTEKGKDVELRCDPISGHTALYWYRQSLGQGLEFLIYFQGNSAPDKSGLPSDRFSAERTGGSVSTLTIQRTQQEDSAVYLCASSYMSRMAQYFGPGTRLTVL.

The chain recombines TRBV18 with TRBJ2-7; D not resolved. Germline loops: CDR1 KGHSH, CDR2 LQKENI. The V gene lost 3 bases and the J gene lost 9 bases, with 12 bases spanning the gap. This CDR3 is built from 12 residues. CDR3: CASSPDRRVQYF. CDR3 nucleotides: TGTGCCAGCTCACCGGACCGACGCGTGCAGTACTTC.

This clone was recorded many times. The chain uses TRBV4-1 and TRBJ1-2; no clear D. V shed 0 bases and J shed 1 base, with 9 bases lying between them. The germline V gene has CDR1 MGHRA and CDR2 YSYEKL. The CDR3 has 15 amino acids. The CDR3 region has the DNA TGCGCCAGCAGCCAAGATGGGTATATTAACTATGGCTACACCTTC. Its translation: CASSQDGYINYGYTF.

Comment on this clone: Other nucleotide sequences from this sample produce the same CDR3. This CDR3 is CASSLGSSTDTQYF. CDR3 coding DNA: TGTGCCAGCAGCTTAGGAAGTAGCACAGATACGCAGTATTTT. This rearrangement joins TRBV7-9 to TRBJ2-3, with D unclear. The CDR3 sequence is 14 residues long. V was pared by 1 base and J by 0 bases, with 5 bases between. In germline, CDR1 is SEHNR, CDR2 FQNEAQ (reference sequence).

This sequence joins TRBV6-1 and TRBJ1-6; no definite D call. CDR1 MNHNS and CDR2 SASEGT come from the germline V gene. V lost 1 base and J 3 bases, leaving 7 bases between the germline ends. This CDR3 has 15 residues. This CDR3 is CASSEGTVYNSPLHF. For the CDR3, the DNA is TGTGCCAGCAGTGAAGGGACGGTCTATAATTCACCCCTCCACTTT.